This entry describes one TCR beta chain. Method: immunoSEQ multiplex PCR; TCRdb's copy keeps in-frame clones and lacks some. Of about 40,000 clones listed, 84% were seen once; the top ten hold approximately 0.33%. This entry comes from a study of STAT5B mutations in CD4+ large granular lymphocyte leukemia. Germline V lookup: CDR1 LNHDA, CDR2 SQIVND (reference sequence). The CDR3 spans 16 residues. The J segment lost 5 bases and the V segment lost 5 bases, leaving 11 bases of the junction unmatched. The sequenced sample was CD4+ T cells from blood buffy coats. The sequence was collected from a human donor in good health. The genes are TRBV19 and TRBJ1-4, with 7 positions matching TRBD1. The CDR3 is CASSSPQGQLNEKLFF. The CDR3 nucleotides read TGTGCCAGTAGTTCACCCCAGGGACAGCTGAATGAAAAACTGTTTTTT.